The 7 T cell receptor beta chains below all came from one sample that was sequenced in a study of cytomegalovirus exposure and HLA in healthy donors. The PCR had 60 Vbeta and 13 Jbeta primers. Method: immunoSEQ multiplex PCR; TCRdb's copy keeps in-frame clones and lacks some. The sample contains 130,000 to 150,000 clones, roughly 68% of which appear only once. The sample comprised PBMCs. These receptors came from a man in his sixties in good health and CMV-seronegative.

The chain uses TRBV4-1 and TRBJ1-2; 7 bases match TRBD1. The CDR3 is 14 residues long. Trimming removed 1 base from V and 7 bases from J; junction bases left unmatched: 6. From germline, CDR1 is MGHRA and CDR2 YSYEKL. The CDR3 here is CASSQGNRGAGYTF. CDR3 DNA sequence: TGCGCCAGCAGCCAAGGGAACAGGGGAGCTGGCTACACCTTC.

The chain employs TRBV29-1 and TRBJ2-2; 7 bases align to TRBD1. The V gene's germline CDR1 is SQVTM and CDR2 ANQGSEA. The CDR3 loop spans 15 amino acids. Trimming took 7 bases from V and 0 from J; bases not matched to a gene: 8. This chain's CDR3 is CSAYRDRPNTGELFF. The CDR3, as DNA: TGCAGCGCCTACCGGGACAGACCGAACACCGGGGAGCTGTTTTTT.

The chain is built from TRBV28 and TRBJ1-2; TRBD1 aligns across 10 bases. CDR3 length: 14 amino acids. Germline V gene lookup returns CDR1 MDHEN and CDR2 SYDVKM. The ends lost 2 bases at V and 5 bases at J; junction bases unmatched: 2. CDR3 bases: TGTGCCAGCAGTTTAGGGACAGGGGTATATGGCTACACCTTC. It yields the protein CASSLGTGVYGYTF.

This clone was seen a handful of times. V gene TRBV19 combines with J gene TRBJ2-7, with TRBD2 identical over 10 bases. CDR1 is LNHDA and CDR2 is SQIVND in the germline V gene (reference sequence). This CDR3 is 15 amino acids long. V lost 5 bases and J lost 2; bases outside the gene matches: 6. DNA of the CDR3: TGTGCCAGTAGTCGACTAGCGGGTGGACCCTACGAGCAGTACTTC. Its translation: CASSRLAGGPYEQYF.

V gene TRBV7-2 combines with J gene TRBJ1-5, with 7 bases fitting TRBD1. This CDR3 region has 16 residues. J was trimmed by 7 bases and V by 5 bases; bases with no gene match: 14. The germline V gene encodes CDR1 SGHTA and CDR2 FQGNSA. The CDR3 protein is CASSPWIGGVDQPQHF. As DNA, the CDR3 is TGTGCCAGCAGCCCGTGGATAGGGGGCGTCGACCAGCCCCAGCATTTT.

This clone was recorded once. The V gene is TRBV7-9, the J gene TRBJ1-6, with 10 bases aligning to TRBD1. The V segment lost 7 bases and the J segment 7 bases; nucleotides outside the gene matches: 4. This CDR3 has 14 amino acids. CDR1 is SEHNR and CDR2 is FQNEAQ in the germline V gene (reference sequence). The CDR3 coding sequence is TGTGCCAGCACCAAGGGACAGGGGAATTCACCCCTCCACTTT. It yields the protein CASTKGQGNSPLHF. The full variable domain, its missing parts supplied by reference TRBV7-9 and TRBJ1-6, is DTGVSQNPRHKITKRGQNVTFRCDPISEHNRLYWYRQTLGQGPEFLTYFQNEAQLEKSRLLSDRFSAERPKGSFSTLEIQRTEQGDSAMYLCASTKGQGNSPLHFGNGTRLTVT.

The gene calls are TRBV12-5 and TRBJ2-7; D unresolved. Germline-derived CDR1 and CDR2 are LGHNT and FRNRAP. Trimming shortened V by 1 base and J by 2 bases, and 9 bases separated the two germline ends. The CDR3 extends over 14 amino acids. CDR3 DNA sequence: TGTGCTAGTGGTTTGGACAGACCACCCTACGAGCAGTACTTC. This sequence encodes CASGLDRPPYEQYF.